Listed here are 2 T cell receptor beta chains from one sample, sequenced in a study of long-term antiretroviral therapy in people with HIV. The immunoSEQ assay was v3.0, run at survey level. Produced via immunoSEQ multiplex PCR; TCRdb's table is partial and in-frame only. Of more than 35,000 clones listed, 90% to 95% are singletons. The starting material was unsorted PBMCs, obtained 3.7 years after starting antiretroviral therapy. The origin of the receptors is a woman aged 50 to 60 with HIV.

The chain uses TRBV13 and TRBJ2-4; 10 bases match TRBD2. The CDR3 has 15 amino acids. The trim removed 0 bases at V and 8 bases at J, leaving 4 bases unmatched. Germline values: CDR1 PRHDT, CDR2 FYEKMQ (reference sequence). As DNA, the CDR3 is TGTGCCAGCAGCTTAGGGTTAGCGGGGGGAGACATTCAGTACTTC. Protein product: CASSLGLAGGDIQYF.

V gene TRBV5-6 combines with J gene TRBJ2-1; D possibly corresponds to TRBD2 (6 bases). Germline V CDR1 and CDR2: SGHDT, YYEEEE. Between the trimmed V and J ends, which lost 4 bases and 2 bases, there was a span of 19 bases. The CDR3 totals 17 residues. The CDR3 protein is CASSPWARGNTYNEQFF. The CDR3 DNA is TGTGCCAGCAGCCCCTGGGCCCGGGGGAACACCTACAATGAGCAGTTCTTC.